One sample yielded the 26 T cell receptor beta chains listed below, sequenced in a study of memory CD4+ T cells and cytomegalovirus serostatus. Here immunoSEQ multiplex PCR was the method, and the copy in TCRdb shows in-frame clones only, minus some. In the table there are under 35,000 clones, around 74% of which are singletons. Single viable CD3+CD4+CD8-CD45RO+ cells were sorted as the memory CD4+ T cells. Sequenced material: memory CD4+ T cells from blood. The receptors here all came from an adult in good health and CMV-seronegative. Some clones in this sample may be carry-over from other donors' samples.

The chain combines TRBV6-5 with TRBJ2-7; 7 bases match TRBD1. This CDR3 is built from 15 residues. Looked up from germline, CDR1 is MNHEY and CDR2 is SVGAGI. Germline trimming cut 6 bases from V and 3 bases from J; bases unmatched to any gene: 11. DNA for the CDR3: TGTGCCAGCAGATACCTTACAGGGGCGGTCTACGAGCAGTACTTC. Translated, it gives CASRYLTGAVYEQYF.

The chain couples TRBV6-1 to TRBJ1-2; D gene unclear. In germline, CDR1 is MNHNS, CDR2 SASEGT. With 0 bases removed from V and 0 bases from J, the gap between germline ends came to 8 bases. CDR3 size: 15 residues. The CDR3 loop reads CASSEAGPTNYGYTF. The DNA for the CDR3 is TGTGCCAGCAGTGAAGCCGGGCCGACTAACTATGGCTACACCTTC.

Only a few counts were recorded for this clone. This chain uses TRBV7-3 with TRBJ2-1, with 8 positions matching TRBD2. The germline V gene has CDR1 SGHTA and CDR2 FQGTGA. The CDR3 runs 16 residues. The ends lost 5 bases at V and 0 bases at J; junction bases unmatched: 6. For the CDR3, the DNA is TGTGCCAGCAGCAAGTATAGCGGGACCTCCTACAATGAGCAGTTCTTC. Protein sequence: CASSKYSGTSYNEQFF.

The CDR3, as DNA: TGCGCCAGCACCATGACTAGCGGAGGAGATACGCAGTATTTT. Translation gives CASTMTSGGDTQYF. The rearrangement links TRBV5-1 to TRBJ2-3; TRBD2 matches 9 bases. After removal of 6 bases from V and 5 bases from J, the junction contained 7 bases not matched to a gene. Per germline, CDR1 SGHRS and CDR2 YFSETQ. The CDR3 sequence is 14 residues long.

This clone was observed a few times. The chain links TRBV13 to TRBJ1-2; 10 bases agree with TRBD1. Germline V gene data show CDR1 as PRHDT and CDR2 as FYEKMQ (reference sequence). V lost 5 bases and J lost 8; bases outside the gene matches: 8. CDR3 size: 14 residues. This CDR3 reads CASSSRDRGRGYTF. Here the CDR3 DNA reads TGTGCCAGCAGCAGCCGGGACAGGGGTCGCGGCTACACCTTC.

J is TRBJ2-7 and V is TRBV27, with 8 bases identical to TRBD1. V was clipped by 7 bases and J by 3 bases; unmatched bases: 11. CDR1 is MNHEY, CDR2 SMNVEV, per germline (reference sequence). The length of the CDR3 is 15 residues. The CDR3 here is CASTSPGTGNYEQYF. In DNA, the CDR3 is TGTGCCAGCACCTCACCCGGGACAGGCAACTACGAGCAGTACTTC.

This chain links TRBV7-9 with TRBJ1-2; 7 bases line up with TRBD1. The CDR3 contains 15 residues. With 5 bases clipped from V and 3 bases from J, the junction kept 9 bases outside the gene matches. Germline V gene data show CDR1 as SEHNR and CDR2 as FQNEAQ (reference sequence). The CDR3 loop reads CASSGRGGSYYGYTF. In DNA, the CDR3 is TGTGCCAGCAGCGGGCGAGGGGGCTCCTACTATGGCTACACCTTC.

There are a few counts of this clone. The chain employs TRBV18 and TRBJ2-3; D may be TRBD1 or TRBD2 (5 bases each). This CDR3 has 15 amino acids. Trimming removed 1 base at V and 0 bases at J, with 8 bases between. Germline CDR1 KGHSH, CDR2 LQKENI. The CDR3 bases are TGTGCCAGCTCACCACTTGGGGGAAGCACAGATACGCAGTATTTT. Residues: CASSPLGGSTDTQYF.

This clone was seen once. CDR3 nucleotide sequence: TGTGCCAGTAGTACTAGACAGGGAAGGATAATCAGCAATCAGCCCCAGCATTTT. It codes for CASSTRQGRIISNQPQHF. The chain recombines TRBV19 with TRBJ1-5, with 7 bases aligning to TRBD1. Trimming cost V 4 bases and J 1 base; bases outside gene matches: 13. CDR3 size: 18 residues. The germline V gene has CDR1 LNHDA and CDR2 SQIVND (reference sequence).

This clone appeared once. CDR3 nucleotide sequence: TGCGCCAGCAGCTTGGCTACGGGGTACACAGATACGCAGTATTTT. Encoded protein: CASSLATGYTDTQYF. The chain has TRBV5-1 and TRBJ2-3, with D tentatively TRBD2 (5 bases). The CDR3 is 15 amino acids. Looked up from germline, CDR1 is SGHRS and CDR2 is YFSETQ. The V end lost 0 bases, the J end lost 2 bases, and 10 bases lay between the germline ends.

V usage is TRBV9 and J usage is TRBJ2-7; the match to TRBD1 covers 10 bases. Trimming at V came to 4 bases and at J to 3 bases, leaving 7 bases not matched to a gene. Germline V CDR1 and CDR2: SGDLS, YYNGEE. The CDR3 is made up of 15 amino acids. As DNA, the CDR3 is TGTGCCAGCAGCCCCCTGGGACAGGGGATCTACGAGCAGTACTTC. Protein sequence: CASSPLGQGIYEQYF.

This clone is a singleton in its sample. The chain employs TRBV25-1 and TRBJ2-1, with 9 bases aligning to TRBD1. CDR3 length equals 16 residues. Germline trimming cut 4 bases from V and 7 bases from J; bases unmatched to any gene: 11. Germline assignment: CDR1 MGHDK and CDR2 SYGVNS. The CDR3 sequence is CASSGITGTGSNEQFF. CDR3 sequence (DNA): TGTGCCAGCAGTGGCATCACCGGGACAGGGTCGAATGAGCAGTTCTTC.

The CDR3 sequence is CASRLQGELFF. The CDR3 DNA follows: TGTGCCAGCCGCCTTCAGGGTGAGCTGTTTTTT. The chain recombines TRBV11-3 with TRBJ2-2, with D tentatively TRBD1 (5 bases). This CDR3 contains 11 residues. Trimming removed 8 bases from V and 11 bases from J, with 12 bases in between. CDR1 and CDR2 (germline): SGHNT, YENEEA.

The chain is built from TRBV30 and TRBJ2-7, with TRBD1 matching 9 bases. In germline, CDR1 is GTSNPN, CDR2 SVGIG (reference sequence). Unmatched junction bases numbered 9, after V lost 0 bases and J lost 6 bases. The CDR3 has 15 residues. CDR3 sequence reads: CAWSVRWTGVTEQYF. DNA of the CDR3: TGTGCCTGGAGTGTACGTTGGACAGGGGTCACCGAGCAGTACTTC.

The chain uses TRBV5-1 and TRBJ2-2; a weak D match, TRBD1 (6 bases). This CDR3 comprises 15 residues. Germline lookup yields CDR1 SGHRS and CDR2 YFSETQ. The V end lost 4 bases, the J end lost 3 bases, and 13 bases lay between the germline ends. The chain's CDR3 is CASSPRTDHTGELFF. As DNA, the CDR3 is TGCGCCAGCAGCCCGAGGACAGACCACACCGGGGAGCTGTTTTTT.

The J gene is TRBJ2-1, the V gene TRBV5-1; 11 bases agree with TRBD2. This CDR3 contains 17 residues. CDR1 SGHRS and CDR2 YFSETQ come from the germline V gene. Trimming removed 4 bases from V and 6 bases from J; junction bases left unmatched: 12. The CDR3 here is CASSPYLSGGAPNEQFF. In nucleotides, the CDR3 is TGCGCCAGCAGCCCCTACCTTAGCGGGGGGGCCCCCAATGAGCAGTTCTTC.

The J gene is TRBJ2-5, the V gene TRBV6-6; D may be TRBD2 (7 bases). This CDR3 is built from 15 residues. Germline CDR1 is MNHNY and CDR2 is SVGAGI (reference sequence). Trimming took off 10 bases at V and 1 base at J, with 19 bases between the two ends. CDR3 loop: CATSLGGGTQETQYF. CDR3 nucleotide sequence: TGTGCCACCTCCTTAGGGGGGGGCACCCAAGAGACCCAGTACTTC.

This clone was seen a single time. This chain connects TRBV14 to TRBJ1-1, with D unclear. CDR3 length: 16 residues. Trimming shortened V by 4 bases and J by 3 bases, and 18 bases separated the two germline ends. Germline loops: CDR1 SGHDN, CDR2 FVKESK. The DNA of the CDR3 is TGTGCCAGCAGCCCCTCTTGGTGGTCTGGGGACACTGAAGCTTTCTTT. Amino acid sequence: CASSPSWWSGDTEAFF. The variable domain in full, completed from reference TRBV14 and TRBJ1-1, reads EAGVTQFPSHSVIEKGQTVTLRCDPISGHDNLYWYRRVMGKEIKFLLHFVKESKQDESGMPNNRFLAERTGGTYSTLKVQPAELEDSGVYFCASSPSWWSGDTEAFFGQGTRLTVV.

The chain combines TRBV7-2 with TRBJ2-7, with a tentative D call TRBD1 (6 bases). Trimming pared 5 bases from V and 7 bases from J, leaving 21 bases between. Germline values: CDR1 SGHTA, CDR2 FQGNSA. CDR3 length: 15 amino acids. Written as DNA, the CDR3 is TGTGCCAGCAGCCCTGACAGGTCGCTAAGGGGAGAGCAGTACTTC. As protein: CASSPDRSLRGEQYF.

This chain connects TRBV11-3 to TRBJ2-1; no reliable D call. The V end was cut by 3 bases, the J end by 9 bases, with 15 bases between. Germline values: CDR1 SGHNT, CDR2 YENEEA. The CDR3 length is 14 residues. The CDR3 nucleotides are TGTGCCAGCAGCTTTCTGACTGAGTCGAGTGAGCAGTTCTTC. This encodes CASSFLTESSEQFF.

This chain uses TRBV6-1 with TRBJ2-3, with D unclear. CDR1 and CDR2 from the germline V gene are MNHNS and SASEGT. The CDR3 loop spans 13 amino acids. Trimming took 7 bases from V and 0 from J, leaving 8 bases between them. CDR3 residues: CASTAASTDTQYF. CDR3 coding DNA: TGTGCCAGCACGGCGGCCAGCACAGATACGCAGTATTTT.

The chain couples TRBV5-6 to TRBJ2-7, with D maybe TRBD1 (6 bases). The V gene lost 3 bases and the J gene lost 4 bases, with 14 bases spanning the gap. The germline gives CDR1 SGHDT, CDR2 YYEEEE. This CDR3 has 14 residues. CDR3 sequence reads: CASSSTGMGYEQYF. The CDR3 DNA sequence: TGTGCCAGCAGCTCTACAGGGATGGGATACGAGCAGTACTTC.

J is TRBJ1-5 and V is TRBV19, with D uncertain. Germline values: CDR1 LNHDA, CDR2 SQIVND (reference sequence). With 5 bases removed from V and 3 bases from J, the gap between germline ends came to 8 bases. The CDR3 covers 13 residues. The CDR3 DNA reads TGTGCCAGTAGTGAACAGACCAATCAGCCCCAGCATTTT. Encoded protein: CASSEQTNQPQHF.

This chain uses TRBV7-9 with TRBJ1-5; D gene ambiguous. The CDR3 runs 15 residues. The ends were cut back, 1 base at V and 2 bases at J, with 9 bases in the middle. The germline CDR1 and CDR2 sequences are SEHNR and FQNEAQ (reference sequence). The CDR3: CASSLEAVGNQPQHF. The CDR3 DNA sequence: TGTGCCAGCAGCTTAGAGGCTGTGGGCAATCAGCCCCAGCATTTT.

The chain carries TRBV6-4 and TRBJ2-3; the match to TRBD1 covers 7 bases. With 4 bases clipped from V and 1 base from J, the junction kept 2 bases outside the gene matches. The CDR3 spans 14 residues. Germline V CDR1 and CDR2: MRHNA, SNTAGT. The CDR3 nucleotides are TGTGCCAGCAGTGGACAGGGAGGCACAGATACGCAGTATTTT. Its translation is CASSGQGGTDTQYF.

The V gene is TRBV5-6, the J gene TRBJ1-2, with D unresolved. The V and J ends lost 2 bases and 6 bases respectively, with 14 bases between them. The germline V gene encodes CDR1 SGHDT and CDR2 YYEEEE. CDR3 length: 14 residues. DNA for the CDR3: TGTGCCAGCAGCTTCGGGTCACGGTTAAATGGCTACACCTTC. Its translation is CASSFGSRLNGYTF.